The clone carrying this T cell receptor (beta chain) came up many times. Antigen: not known. Reverse transcription of about 500 ng total RNA with a constant-region primer produced TCR beta cDNA. Libraries of TCR beta came from three nested multiplex PCR rounds with slightly modified ARM-PCR. The opening two PCR rounds, nine to eleven cycles each, paired TRBV1-TRBV30 forward primers with a C-beta reverse primer. Via MiXCR, TCRdb re-called the multiplex PCR reads, giving one row per CDR3 protein. The table records approximately 80,000 distinct CDR3 sequences, roughly 69% of them present only once. The data were taken from a study of tumor-infiltrating lymphocytes in primary liver carcinoma. Study-level background: Measuring about 4 to 10 cm across, the tumors were staged as T1-T3 N0M0. Sequenced samples came back with roughly 3.5 to 7.5 million productive TCRbeta reads, and the counts looked alike across tissue types.

Study outcomes and limitations: Relative to tumor region pairs, the tumor-adjacent and tumor-blood pairs showed overlap that was lower.

Investigators took RNA and DNA out together from 20-30 mg of unsorted bulk tissue. Patients had primary liver carcinoma treated by surgical resection. The length of the CDR3 is 14 residues. CDR1 is SQVTM and CDR2 is ANQGSEA in the germline V gene. V shed 7 bases and J 4 bases; nucleotides not matched to a gene: 9. This TCR was recovered from a man aged 40-50 years with primary liver carcinoma and hepatitis B virus infection. Sequencing input: tumor-adjacent normal liver tissue. The V gene is TRBV29-1, the J gene TRBJ2-2, with TRBD2 identical over 7 bases. CDR3 in DNA: TGCAGCGCCGAAGAGGGAGGGTTCACCGGGGAGCTGTTTTTT. Its protein is CSAEEGGFTGELFF.